Below, 10 T cell receptor beta chains from the same sample are listed, as sequenced in a study of T-cell reconstitution after alpha-beta-depleted transplantation in children. It was with unique molecular identifiers that the TCRbeta library was prepared. TCRdb processed the PCR reads anew with MiXCR; each CDR3 protein has one entry. Seen here are some 640,000 distinct CDR3 sequences, approximately 16% observed once, and the top ten hold 1.1%. Sequencing used PBMCs from the stem cell graft donor, obtained from the stem cell graft. Receptors originate from a human donor who donated a stem cell graft to a child with acute myeloid leukemia.

The chain joins TRBV20-1 to TRBJ2-1; 7 bases align to TRBD1. The CDR3 extends over 15 amino acids. V shed 3 bases, J shed 9 bases, and the junction held 14 bases outside the gene matches. Per the germline V gene, CDR1 is DFQATT and CDR2 is SNEGSKA (reference sequence). As DNA, the CDR3 is TGCAGTGCTAGGGAGCGACAGGGTATCGGTAGTGAGCAGTTCTTC. Its protein is CSARERQGIGSEQFF.

This clonotype was observed a few times. The J gene is TRBJ2-1, the V gene TRBV29-1; TRBD2 matches 7 bases. The V gene's germline CDR1 is SQVTM and CDR2 ANQGSEA. V was pared by 3 bases and J by 12 bases, with 8 bases of the junction left unmatched. This CDR3 has 12 amino acids. CDR3 loop: CSVEEGGPGQFF. DNA of the CDR3: TGCAGCGTTGAGGAGGGAGGGCCAGGGCAGTTCTTC.

The V call is TRBV27, the J call TRBJ1-3; TRBD1 agrees at 9 bases. The germline CDR1 and CDR2 sequences are MNHEY and SMNVEV (reference sequence). The CDR3 has 16 residues. The ends lost 3 bases at V and 0 bases at J; junction bases unmatched: 3. The CDR3 region has the DNA TGTGCCAGCAGTTTCCCGGGACAGGGCTCTGGAAACACCATATATTTT. Amino acid sequence: CASSFPGQGSGNTIYF.

This sequence joins TRBV11-2 and TRBJ1-1, with D perhaps matching TRBD1 (5 bases). Trimming stripped 1 base from V and 0 bases from J, with 21 bases between. CDR1 is SGHAT and CDR2 is FQNNGV in the germline V gene. This CDR3 comprises 19 residues. This CDR3 is CASSLGGSGRGIMNTEAFF. The CDR3 nucleotides are TGTGCCAGCAGCTTAGGGGGTTCGGGGCGCGGTATCATGAACACTGAAGCTTTCTTT.

This clonotype turned up a few times. The chain carries TRBV20-1 and TRBJ2-7; D may match TRBD1 or TRBD2 (5 bases each). This CDR3 is built from 11 residues. The germline V gene encodes CDR1 DFQATT and CDR2 SNEGSKA (reference sequence). V was trimmed by 1 base and J by 6 bases, leaving 7 bases between them. The CDR3 sequence is CSARGDGEQYV. CDR3 coding DNA: TGCAGTGCTAGAGGGGACGGCGAGCAGTACGTC.

The CDR3 sequence: CASSPRTGSGANVLTF. The CDR3 bases are TGTGCCAGCTCACCACGGACAGGATCTGGGGCCAACGTCCTGACTTTC. The chain employs TRBV18 and TRBJ2-6; TRBD1 matches at 7 bases. CDR3 size: 16 residues. Unmatched junction bases numbered 1, after V lost 1 base and J lost 1 base. Germline V gene lookup returns CDR1 KGHSH and CDR2 LQKENI.

This clonotype was found many times. V is TRBV7-2 and J is TRBJ2-1, with D maybe TRBD1 (6 bases). Trimming removed 5 bases at V and 1 base at J, with 12 bases between. From germline, CDR1 is SGHTA and CDR2 FQGNSA. CDR3 length: 15 amino acids. CDR3 sequence reads: CASSPGARSYNEQFF. The CDR3 region has the DNA TGTGCCAGCAGCCCAGGGGCACGGTCCTACAATGAGCAGTTCTTC.

Many counts were recorded for this clonotype. The J gene is TRBJ1-1, the V gene TRBV7-6; the D is unclear. Germline CDR1 SGHVS, CDR2 FNYEAQ. V lost 6 bases and J lost 4, with 12 bases in between. The CDR3 extends over 13 amino acids. This CDR3 reads CASSSGRTTEAFF. In nucleotides, the CDR3 is TGTGCCAGCAGTTCGGGCCGAACCACTGAAGCTTTCTTT.

This chain links TRBV5-5 with TRBJ1-1; possible D gene TRBD1, 5 bases. The CDR3 has 15 amino acids. V was trimmed by 4 bases and J by 3 bases, leaving 16 bases between them. CDR1 is SGHKS, CDR2 YYEKEE, per germline (reference sequence). CDR3 in amino acids: CASSLGARGDTEAFF. In nucleotides, the CDR3 is TGTGCCAGCAGCCTCGGGGCCCGAGGGGACACTGAAGCTTTCTTT.

This clonotype was found many times. The chain couples TRBV12-3 or TRBV12-4 to TRBJ2-1, with 8 positions matching TRBD1. The CDR3 contains 15 residues. Trimming at V came to 3 bases and at J to 7 bases, leaving 8 bases not matched to a gene. The CDR3 DNA sequence: TGTGCCAGCAGTTTTGGAGGGGACAGGACGAATGAGCAGTTCTTC. Protein: CASSFGGDRTNEQFF.